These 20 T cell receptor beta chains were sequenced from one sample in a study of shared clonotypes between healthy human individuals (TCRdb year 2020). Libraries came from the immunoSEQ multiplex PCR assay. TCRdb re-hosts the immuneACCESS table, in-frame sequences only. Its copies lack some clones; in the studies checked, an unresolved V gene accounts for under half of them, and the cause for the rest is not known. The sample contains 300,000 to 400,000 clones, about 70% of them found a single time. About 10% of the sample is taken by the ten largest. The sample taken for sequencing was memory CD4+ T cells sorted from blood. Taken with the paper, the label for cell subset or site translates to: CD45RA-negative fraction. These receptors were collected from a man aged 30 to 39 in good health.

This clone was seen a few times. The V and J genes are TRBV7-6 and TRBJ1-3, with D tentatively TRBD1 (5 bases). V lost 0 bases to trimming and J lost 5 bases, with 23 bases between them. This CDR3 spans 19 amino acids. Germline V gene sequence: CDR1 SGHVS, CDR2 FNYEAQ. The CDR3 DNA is TGTGCCAGCAGCTTAGCGTTAAGAGGTGGCAGGACAACTAGAAACACCATATATTTT. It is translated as CASSLALRGGRTTRNTIYF.

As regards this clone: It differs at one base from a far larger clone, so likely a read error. CDR3 region: CSARVYNEQFF. The CDR3 DNA sequence: TGCAGTGCTAGAGTATACAATGAGCAGTTCTTC. The gene calls are TRBV20-1 and TRBJ2-1; D not resolved. The CDR3 contains 11 residues. Germline-derived CDR1 and CDR2 are DFQATT and SNEGSKA (reference sequence). Between the trimmed V and J ends, which lost 1 base and 4 bases, there was a span of 2 bases.

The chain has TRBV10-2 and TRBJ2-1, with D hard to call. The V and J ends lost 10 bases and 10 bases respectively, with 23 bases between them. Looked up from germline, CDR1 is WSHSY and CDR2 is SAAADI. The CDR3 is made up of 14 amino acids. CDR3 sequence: CATSQVGATREQFF. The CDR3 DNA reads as TGCGCCACGAGCCAGGTCGGCGCGACAAGGGAGCAGTTCTTC.

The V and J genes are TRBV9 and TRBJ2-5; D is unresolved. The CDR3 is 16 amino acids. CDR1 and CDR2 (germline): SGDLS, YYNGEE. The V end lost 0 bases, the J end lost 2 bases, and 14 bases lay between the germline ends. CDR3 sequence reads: CASSVAPGLVQETQYF. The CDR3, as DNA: TGTGCCAGCAGCGTAGCTCCCGGGCTAGTACAAGAGACCCAGTACTTC.

The DNA for the CDR3 is TGTGCCAGTAGTATATTGTGGGCCCCGGGGGCGGAAAACATTCAGTACTTC. This translates into CASSILWAPGAENIQYF. The J gene is TRBJ2-4, the V gene TRBV19, with D possibly called TRBD1 or TRBD2 (6 bases each). With 2 bases removed from V and 5 bases from J, the gap between germline ends came to 19 bases. The CDR3 is made up of 17 amino acids. The germline gives CDR1 LNHDA, CDR2 SQIVND (reference sequence).

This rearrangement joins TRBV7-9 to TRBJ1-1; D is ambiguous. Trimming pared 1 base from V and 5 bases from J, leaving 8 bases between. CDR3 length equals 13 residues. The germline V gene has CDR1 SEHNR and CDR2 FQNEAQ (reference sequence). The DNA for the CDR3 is TGTGCCAGCAGCTTAGTATCCGGGACTGAAGCTTTCTTT. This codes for CASSLVSGTEAFF.

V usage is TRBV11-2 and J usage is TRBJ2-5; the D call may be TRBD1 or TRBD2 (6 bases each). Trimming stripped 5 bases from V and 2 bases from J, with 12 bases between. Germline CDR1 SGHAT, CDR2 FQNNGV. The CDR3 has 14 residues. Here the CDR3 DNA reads TGTGCCAGCAGCAGAGAGGGGGGTCAAGAGACCCAGTACTTC. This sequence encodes CASSREGGQETQYF.

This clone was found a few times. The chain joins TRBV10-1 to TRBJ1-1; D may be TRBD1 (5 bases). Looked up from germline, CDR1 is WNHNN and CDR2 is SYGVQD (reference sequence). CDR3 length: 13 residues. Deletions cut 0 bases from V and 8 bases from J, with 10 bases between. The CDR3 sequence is CASSESSGTEAFF. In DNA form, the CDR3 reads TGCGCCAGCAGTGAGTCCTCCGGGACCGAAGCTTTCTTT.

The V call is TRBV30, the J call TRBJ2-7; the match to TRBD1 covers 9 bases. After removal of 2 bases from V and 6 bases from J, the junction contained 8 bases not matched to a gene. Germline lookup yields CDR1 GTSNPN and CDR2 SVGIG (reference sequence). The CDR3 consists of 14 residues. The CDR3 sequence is CAWSYRDREGEQYF. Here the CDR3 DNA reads TGTGCCTGGAGTTACCGGGACAGGGAAGGCGAGCAGTACTTC.

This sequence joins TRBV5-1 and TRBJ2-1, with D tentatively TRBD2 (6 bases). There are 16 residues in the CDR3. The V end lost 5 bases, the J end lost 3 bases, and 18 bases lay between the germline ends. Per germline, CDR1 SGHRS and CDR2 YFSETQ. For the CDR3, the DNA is TGCGCCAGCAGTAAGGAGGGTTATGGACACTACAATGAGCAGTTCTTC. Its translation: CASSKEGYGHYNEQFF.

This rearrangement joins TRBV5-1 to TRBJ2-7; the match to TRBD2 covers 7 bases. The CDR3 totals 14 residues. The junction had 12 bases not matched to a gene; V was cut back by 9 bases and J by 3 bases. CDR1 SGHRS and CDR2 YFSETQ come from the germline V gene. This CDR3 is CANPSGVHHYEQYF. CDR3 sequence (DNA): TGCGCCAACCCGAGCGGGGTGCACCACTACGAGCAGTACTTC. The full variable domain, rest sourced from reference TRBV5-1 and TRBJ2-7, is KAGVTQTPRYLIKTRGQQVTLSCSPISGHRSVSWYQQTPGQGLQFLFEYFSETQRNKGNFPGRFSGRQFSNSRSEMNVSTLELGDSALYLCANPSGVHHYEQYFGPGTRLTVT.

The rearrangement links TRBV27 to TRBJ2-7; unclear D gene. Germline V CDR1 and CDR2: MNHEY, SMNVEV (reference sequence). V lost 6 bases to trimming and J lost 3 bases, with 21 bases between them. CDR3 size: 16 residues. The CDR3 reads CASSPGSVGLSYEQYF. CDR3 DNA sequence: TGTGCCAGCAGCCCCGGCAGTGTAGGCCTCAGCTACGAGCAGTACTTC.

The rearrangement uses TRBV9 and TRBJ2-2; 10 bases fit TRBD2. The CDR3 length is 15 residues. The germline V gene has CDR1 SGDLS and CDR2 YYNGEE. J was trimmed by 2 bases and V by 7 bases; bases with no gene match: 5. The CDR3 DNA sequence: TGTGCCAGCGGGGGACTAGCGAAAAACACCGGGGAGCTGTTTTTT. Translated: CASGGLAKNTGELFF.

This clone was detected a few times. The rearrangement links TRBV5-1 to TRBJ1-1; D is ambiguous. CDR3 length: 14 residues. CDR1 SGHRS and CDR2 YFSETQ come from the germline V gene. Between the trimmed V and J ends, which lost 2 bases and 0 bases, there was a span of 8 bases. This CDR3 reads CASSLDLMNTEAFF. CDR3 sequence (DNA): TGCGCCAGCAGCTTAGACCTCATGAACACTGAAGCTTTCTTT.

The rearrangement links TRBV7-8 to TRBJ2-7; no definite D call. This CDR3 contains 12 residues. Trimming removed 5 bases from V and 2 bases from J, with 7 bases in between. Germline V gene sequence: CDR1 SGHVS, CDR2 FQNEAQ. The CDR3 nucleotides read TGTGCCAGCAGCCTTAGCCCCTACGAGCAGTACTTC. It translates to CASSLSPYEQYF.

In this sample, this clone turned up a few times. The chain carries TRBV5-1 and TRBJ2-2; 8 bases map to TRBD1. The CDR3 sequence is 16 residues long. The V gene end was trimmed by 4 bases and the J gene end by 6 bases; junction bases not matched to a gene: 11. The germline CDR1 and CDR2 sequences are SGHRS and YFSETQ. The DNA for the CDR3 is TGCGCCAGCAGCCGGGCGGGACAGGCGGGATCCGGGGAGCTGTTTTTT. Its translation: CASSRAGQAGSGELFF.

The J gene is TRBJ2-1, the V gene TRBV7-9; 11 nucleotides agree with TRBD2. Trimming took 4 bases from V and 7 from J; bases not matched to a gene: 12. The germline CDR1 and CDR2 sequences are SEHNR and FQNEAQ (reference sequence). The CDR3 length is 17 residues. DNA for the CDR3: TGTGCCAGCAGCTCTACTAACCGGGGACTAGCGGTTAATGAGCAGTTCTTC. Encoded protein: CASSSTNRGLAVNEQFF. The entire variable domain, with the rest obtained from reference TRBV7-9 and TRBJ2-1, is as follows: DTGVSQNPRHKITKRGQNVTFRCDPISEHNRLYWYRQTLGQGPEFLTYFQNEAQLEKSRLLSDRFSAERPKGSFSTLEIQRTEQGDSAMYLCASSSTNRGLAVNEQFFGPGTRLTVL.

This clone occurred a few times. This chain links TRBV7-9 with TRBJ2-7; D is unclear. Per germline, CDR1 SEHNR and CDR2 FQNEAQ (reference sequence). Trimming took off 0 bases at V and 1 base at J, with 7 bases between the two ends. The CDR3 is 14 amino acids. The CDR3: CASSLAGWSYEQYF. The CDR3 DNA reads TGTGCCAGCAGCTTAGCGGGTTGGTCCTACGAGCAGTACTTC.

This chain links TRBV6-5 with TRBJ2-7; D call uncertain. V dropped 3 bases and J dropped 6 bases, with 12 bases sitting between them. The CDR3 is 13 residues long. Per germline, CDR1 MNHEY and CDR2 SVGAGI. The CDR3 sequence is CASSYYGSGEQYF. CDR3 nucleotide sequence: TGTGCCAGCAGTTATTACGGTTCCGGCGAGCAGTACTTC.

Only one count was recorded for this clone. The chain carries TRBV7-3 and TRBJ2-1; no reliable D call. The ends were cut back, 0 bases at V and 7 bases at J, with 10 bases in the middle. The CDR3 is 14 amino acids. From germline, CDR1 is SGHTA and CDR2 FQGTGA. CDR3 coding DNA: TGTGCCAGCAGCTTAACTGGTGGGGTTAATGAGCAGTTCTTC. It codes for CASSLTGGVNEQFF. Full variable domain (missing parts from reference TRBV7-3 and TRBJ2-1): GAGVSQTPSNKVTEKGKYVELRCDPISGHTALYWYRQSLGQGPEFLIYFQGTGAADDSGLPNDRFFAVRPEGSVSTLKIQRTERGDSAVYLCASSLTGGVNEQFFGPGTRLTVL.